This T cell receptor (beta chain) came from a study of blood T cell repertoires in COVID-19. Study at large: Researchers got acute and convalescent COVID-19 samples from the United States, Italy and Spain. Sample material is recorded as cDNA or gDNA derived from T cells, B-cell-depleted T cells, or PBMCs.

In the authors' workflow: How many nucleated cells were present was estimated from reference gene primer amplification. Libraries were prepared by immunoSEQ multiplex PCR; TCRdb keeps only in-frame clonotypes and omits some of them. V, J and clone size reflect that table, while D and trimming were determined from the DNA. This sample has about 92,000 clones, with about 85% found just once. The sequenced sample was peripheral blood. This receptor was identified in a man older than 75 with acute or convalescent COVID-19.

CDR3 region: CSVEGREGAATNEKLFF. The CDR3 DNA reads as TGCAGCGTTGAAGGTCGTGAAGGGGCTGCAACTAATGAAAAACTGTTTTTT. The genes are TRBV29-1 and TRBJ1-4; tentative D call: TRBD1 (5 bases). V was cut by 1 base and J by 0 bases, with 15 bases left in between. In germline, CDR1 is SQVTM, CDR2 ANQGSEA. The CDR3 is 17 amino acids. The full variable domain, with the rest looked up from reference TRBV29-1 and TRBJ1-4, is SAVISQKPSRDICQRGTSLTIQCQVDSQVTMMFWYRQQPGQSLTLIATANQGSEATYESGFVIDKFPISRPNLTFSTLTVSNMSPEDSSIYLCSVEGREGAATNEKLFFGSGTQLSVL.